The TCR beta chain described here comes from a study of shared clonotypes between healthy human individuals. Deep was the level at which the assay was run. Roughly 30,000 T cell genomes (approximately 180 ng DNA) went into each sorted-subset replicate. TCRdb's copy holds only in-frame clones and misses some; the assay was immunoSEQ multiplex PCR. The table includes about 670,000 clones, approximately 75% detected once. CDR3 length: 14 amino acids. Germline lookup yields CDR1 MNHNY and CDR2 SVGAGI (reference sequence). V lost 9 bases, J lost 5 bases, and 10 bases stayed unmatched. This sequence joins TRBV6-6 and TRBJ2-5; 9 bases are a match to TRBD1. This TCR was recovered from a woman aged 25 to 39 in good health. The source material was memory CD4+ T cells sorted from blood. This sample's subset: CD45RA-negative fraction. The CDR3 reads CASDTGGAGETQYF. The CDR3 DNA reads as TGTGCCAGTGACACAGGGGGCGCGGGGGAGACCCAGTACTTC.